This is a list of T cell receptor beta chains from one sample in a study of tumor-infiltrating lymphocytes in primary liver carcinoma. Each CDR3 protein gets one entry after TCRdb re-called the multiplex PCR reads with MiXCR. The data contain fewer than 75,000 distinct CDR3 sequences, around 64% of them singletons. Sequenced material: liver tumor tissue from sampling region 4. These receptors were taken from a man between 40 and 49 years old with primary liver carcinoma and hepatitis B virus infection. The conserved cysteine and the conserved F or W are not part of the CDR3 here. A D gene is named only where the DNA matches it firmly.

cdr3_length	j_call	d_call	v_call	cdr3_aa
14	TRBJ2-7	.	TRBV6-5	ASRPGQTASFYEHY
15	TRBJ2-2	.	TRBV7-9	VSSTRQGFANTGELV
13	TRBJ2-1	TRBD2	TRBV6-1	ASNEEAGGYNEQF
13	TRBJ1-5	.	TRBV10-2	ASNEELGSNQPQH
14	TRBJ2-1	TRBD2	TRBV14	ANSVVAGWVSNEQF
15	TRBJ1-2	TRBD1	TRBV5-4	ASSLATWTGNNYGYT
14	TRBJ2-7	TRBD2	TRBV4-2	ASSQAASGFTYEQY
15	TRBJ2-2	.	TRBV11-2	ASSLVRTYPWTGELF
10	TRBJ1-5	.	TRBV7-9	ASSAHLEPQH
13	TRBJ2-1	TRBD1	TRBV6-5	ASSFLTGSYNEQF
14	TRBJ2-3	TRBD1	TRBV6-9	ASSWATGAHLGTQY
13	TRBJ2-7	TRBD1	TRBV12-3/TRBV12-4	ARSMGTGRSYAQY
13	TRBJ2-7	TRBD2	TRBV6-5	ASSWAGRDLDEQY
10	TRBJ1-2	.	TRBV7-8	ASSTSDYGYT
12	TRBJ2-3	.	TRBV5-1	VSSLALGTDKQY
9	TRBJ2-3	.	TRBV7-9	ASSFFGTQY
12	TRBJ2-5	TRBD1	TRBV29-1	SVEGQGVGETQY
10	TRBJ1-2	TRBD1	TRBV6-5	TSSHLDRGYT
12	TRBJ2-2	.	TRBV29-1	SAEEGGFTGEPF
16	TRBJ2-5	.	TRBV5-1	ANRHNGQGFGPQETQY
10	TRBJ2-3	.	TRBV19	ASKVDGDTRY